What follows are 18 T cell receptor beta chains derived from one specimen sequenced in a study of blood T cell repertoires in COVID-19. Assay used: immunoSEQ multiplex PCR; TCRdb lists only in-frame clones, some missing. The data hold 200,000 to 250,000 clones, with approximately 82% observed a single time. Sequenced sample: PBMCs or T cells enriched from blood (not recorded which). The source of these receptors is a man aged 40-49 years who had recovered from COVID-19.

As to this clone: This CDR3 is also generated by other DNA sequences in the sample. V gene TRBV5-1 combines with J gene TRBJ2-5; the D gene is possibly TRBD1 (5 bases). Germline V CDR1 and CDR2: SGHRS, YFSETQ. The CDR3 is 13 residues long. The V and J ends lost 0 bases and 2 bases respectively, with 5 bases between them. The CDR3 DNA sequence: TGCGCCAGCAGCTTGGGACAGCAAGAGACCCAGTACTTC. This encodes CASSLGQQETQYF.

This sequence joins TRBV18 and TRBJ1-2; 7 positions match TRBD1. The germline V gene encodes CDR1 KGHSH and CDR2 LQKENI. CDR3 size: 13 residues. J gave up 6 bases and V 3 bases, and 4 bases lay outside the gene matches. CDR3 protein: CASSPGQAHGYTF. DNA of the CDR3: TGTGCCAGCTCACCCGGACAGGCTCATGGCTACACCTTC.

Note on this clone: The junction and the germline gene differ at one end; a read error may be behind it. V gene TRBV5-4 combines with J gene TRBJ2-2, with 12 positions matching TRBD2. CDR3 length: 15 residues. Germline V gene lookup returns CDR1 SGHNT and CDR2 YYREEE (reference sequence). CDR3 sequence (DNA): TGTGCCAGCAGCTGGACTAGCGGGGATACCGGAGAGCTGTTTTTT. Protein sequence: CASSWTSGDTGELFF. The variable domain in full, completed from reference TRBV5-4 and TRBJ2-2, reads ETGVTQSPTHLIKTRGQQVTLRCSSQSGHNTVSWYQQALGQGPQFIFQYYREEENGRGNFPPRFSGLQFPNYSSELNVNALELDDSALYLCASSWTSGDTGELFFGEGSRLTVL.

This sequence joins TRBV5-1 and TRBJ2-3; maybe TRBD1 (6 bases). CDR3 length: 14 amino acids. The V end was cut by 7 bases, the J end by 0 bases, with 12 bases between. Germline V gene lookup returns CDR1 SGHRS and CDR2 YFSETQ. The CDR3 coding sequence is TGCGCCAGCTACCGGGACATGAGCACAGATACGCAGTATTTT. It codes for CASYRDMSTDTQYF.

The V gene is TRBV7-8, the J gene TRBJ2-7; 9 bases are a match to TRBD1. This CDR3 is 18 amino acids long. Losses at the gene ends were 1 base for V and 1 base for J; bases not matched to a gene: 11. In germline, CDR1 is SGHVS, CDR2 FQNEAQ. The CDR3 DNA sequence: TGTGCCAGCAGCTTAGTAGGGGCCGACAGGGGGAAGTCCTACGAGCAGTACTTC. This sequence encodes CASSLVGADRGKSYEQYF.

The CDR3 sequence is CASSGLDSSYEQYF. CDR3 nucleotides: TGTGCCAGCAGTGGACTTGATAGCTCCTACGAGCAGTACTTC. The chain employs TRBV6-2 or TRBV6-3 and TRBJ2-7, with a weak D call TRBD2 (5 bases). This CDR3 region has 14 residues. V was trimmed by 5 bases and J by 0 bases, leaving 11 bases between them. Germline assignment: CDR1 MNHEY and CDR2 SVGEGT.

CDR3 in amino acids: CASSPYSGGPQETQYF. CDR3 sequence (DNA): TGTGCCAGCAGCCCTTATAGCGGGGGCCCTCAAGAGACCCAGTACTTC. V is TRBV6-2 or TRBV6-3 and J is TRBJ2-5, with 9 nucleotides matching TRBD2. This CDR3 spans 16 amino acids. J lost 2 bases, V lost 6 bases, and 10 bases had no gene match. Germline assignment: CDR1 MNHEY and CDR2 SVGEGT.

This chain joins TRBV15 and TRBJ1-1; no firm D call. This CDR3 has 13 residues. In germline, CDR1 is LNHNV, CDR2 YYDKDF (reference sequence). Trimming took 3 bases from V and 6 from J, leaving 11 bases between them. The CDR3 sequence is CATSRGGWAEAFF. CDR3 bases: TGTGCCACCAGCAGGGGAGGTTGGGCTGAAGCTTTCTTT.

V usage is TRBV28 and J usage is TRBJ1-1; TRBD1 aligns across 8 bases. Trimming took 10 bases from V and 6 from J; bases not matched to a gene: 7. Germline V CDR1 and CDR2: MDHEN, SYDVKM. The CDR3 sequence is 12 residues long. CDR3 coding DNA: TGTGCCACCCGACAGGGGTGGGCTGAAGCTTTCTTT. It specifies CATRQGWAEAFF.

This sequence joins TRBV29-1 and TRBJ1-5; D is unclear. This CDR3 has 12 amino acids. Germline assignment: CDR1 SQVTM and CDR2 ANQGSEA. V lost 5 bases and J 7 bases, leaving 12 bases between the germline ends. The CDR3 region is CSVRTAEQPQHF. In DNA form, the CDR3 reads TGCAGCGTTAGAACAGCTGAACAGCCCCAGCATTTT.

The V and J genes are TRBV7-9 and TRBJ1-2, with a possible D match to TRBD1 (5 bases). CDR3 length: 15 amino acids. The germline gives CDR1 SEHNR, CDR2 FQNEAQ (reference sequence). The ends were cut back, 1 base at V and 4 bases at J, with 13 bases in the middle. In DNA form, the CDR3 reads TGTGCCAGCAGCTTAGTAGGGGCCGCCGGCTATGGCTACACCTTC. Amino acids: CASSLVGAAGYGYTF.

The chain uses TRBV28 and TRBJ2-1, with a possible D match to TRBD2 (6 bases). There are 15 residues in the CDR3. V was shortened by 5 bases and J by 5 bases, with 16 bases between the two germline ends. Germline V gene data show CDR1 as MDHEN and CDR2 as SYDVKM. In nucleotides, the CDR3 is TGTGCCAGCAGTCCCGTCCGGGAGACGGACAATGAGCAGTTCTTC. It specifies CASSPVRETDNEQFF.

In its sample, this clone was seen once. This CDR3 reads CASSQAEGGSYNEQFF. CDR3 sequence (DNA): TGCGCCAGCAGCCAAGCGGAGGGGGGGTCCTACAATGAGCAGTTCTTC. The V call is TRBV4-3, the J call TRBJ2-1, with a possible D match to TRBD2 (7 bases). The germline V gene has CDR1 LGHNA and CDR2 YSLEER. The V and J ends lost 1 base and 1 base respectively, with 11 bases between them. CDR3 length: 16 amino acids.

The chain recombines TRBV19 with TRBJ2-4; TRBD1 aligns across 10 bases. The CDR3 covers 14 residues. Germline assignment: CDR1 LNHDA and CDR2 SQIVND (reference sequence). V dropped 3 bases and J dropped 9; count of bases not matched to a gene: 5. The CDR3 region is CASSISGTGVIQYF. In DNA, the CDR3 is TGTGCCAGTAGTATCTCCGGGACAGGGGTCATTCAGTACTTC. Variable domain in full (rest from reference TRBV19 and TRBJ2-4): DGGITQSPKYLFRKEGQNVTLSCEQNLNHDAMYWYRQDPGQGLRLIYYSQIVNDFQKGDIAEGYSVSREKKESFPLTVTSAQKNPTAFYLCASSISGTGVIQYFGAGTRLSVL.

This chain uses TRBV20-1 with TRBJ2-7; 7 nucleotides agree with TRBD1. This CDR3 has 14 amino acids. The V gene's germline CDR1 is DFQATT and CDR2 SNEGSKA (reference sequence). The ends lost 6 bases at V and 3 bases at J; junction bases unmatched: 11. The CDR3 protein is CSASTGAVGYEQYF. The CDR3 DNA follows: TGCAGTGCGAGTACAGGGGCGGTAGGCTACGAGCAGTACTTC.

The V gene is TRBV28, the J gene TRBJ1-2, with D unclear. Per the germline V gene, CDR1 is MDHEN and CDR2 is SYDVKM. The CDR3 loop spans 13 amino acids. Between the trimmed V and J ends, which lost 2 bases and 8 bases, there was a span of 12 bases. The CDR3: CASSLPREAGYTF. DNA for the CDR3: TGTGCCAGCAGTTTACCCCGGGAGGCAGGCTACACCTTC.

J is TRBJ2-7 and V is TRBV5-8; 13 nucleotides line up with TRBD2. The CDR3 has 15 residues. Germline CDR1 SGHTS, CDR2 YDEGEE. The trim removed 7 bases at V and 5 bases at J, leaving 9 bases unmatched. The CDR3 DNA reads as TGTGCCAGCGGCCAAATTGGACTAGCGGGAGACGAGCAGTACTTC. Protein sequence: CASGQIGLAGDEQYF.

The chain links TRBV25-1 to TRBJ2-2; 7 bases line up with TRBD2. This CDR3 comprises 14 residues. Germline V gene lookup returns CDR1 MGHDK and CDR2 SYGVNS. V shed 7 bases and J 7 bases; nucleotides not matched to a gene: 9. CDR3 bases: TGTGCCAGCACCGGGCGAGGGGAGGGCGGGGAGCTGTTTTTT. Amino acid sequence: CASTGRGEGGELFF.